This passage covers 25 T cell receptor beta chains from one sample sequenced in a study of cytomegalovirus exposure and HLA in healthy donors. PCR employed 60 Vbeta and 13 Jbeta primers. Here immunoSEQ multiplex PCR was the method, and the copy in TCRdb shows in-frame clones only, minus some. The sample yields approximately 97,000 clones, around 60% seen once. The sequencing sample was made of PBMCs. These receptors all come from a human donor in good health.

The chain joins TRBV7-9 to TRBJ2-2; D unresolved. Trimming cost V 2 bases and J 7 bases, with 5 bases left between them. The CDR3 sequence is 12 residues long. The germline CDR1 and CDR2 sequences are SEHNR and FQNEAQ (reference sequence). CDR3 coding DNA: TGTGCCAGCAGCTTAACCTACGGGGAGCTGTTTTTT. Translation: CASSLTYGELFF.

This chain joins TRBV4-1 and TRBJ2-2, with 10 bases lining up with TRBD2. The CDR3 length is 19 residues. CDR1 is MGHRA, CDR2 YSYEKL, per germline. J lost 0 bases, V lost 1 base, and 8 bases had no gene match. CDR3 sequence reads: CASSQGLGSGRANTGELFF. CDR3 in DNA: TGCGCCAGCAGCCAAGGATTGGGGAGCGGGAGGGCGAACACCGGGGAGCTGTTTTTT.

The chain combines TRBV6-1 with TRBJ1-4; 12 nucleotides match TRBD1. V shed 3 bases and J 4 bases; nucleotides not matched to a gene: 3. This CDR3 is built from 16 residues. CDR1 MNHNS and CDR2 SASEGT come from the germline V gene. CDR3 in amino acids: CASSEGQGAGNEKLFF. DNA of the CDR3: TGTGCCAGCAGTGAGGGACAGGGGGCGGGTAATGAAAAACTGTTTTTT.

This chain links TRBV5-4 with TRBJ2-2; D may be TRBD1 (6 bases). The CDR3 has 15 residues. Germline V gene data show CDR1 as SGHNT and CDR2 as YYREEE (reference sequence). V lost 1 base and J 5 bases, leaving 12 bases between the germline ends. The CDR3 region has the DNA TGTGCCAGCAGCTTGCGGGCAGGGGAGACCGGGGAGCTGTTTTTT. Residues: CASSLRAGETGELFF. Full variable domain (outside the CDR3, taken from reference TRBV5-4 and TRBJ2-2): ETGVTQSPTHLIKTRGQQVTLRCSSQSGHNTVSWYQQALGQGPQFIFQYYREEENGRGNFPPRFSGLQFPNYSSELNVNALELDDSALYLCASSLRAGETGELFFGEGSRLTVL.

CDR3 bases: TGCGCCACAGGGACGGGGGGGGGCACTGAAGCTTTCTTT. Translation: CATGTGGGTEAFF. The V gene is TRBV5-1, the J gene TRBJ1-1; perhaps TRBD1 as D (5 bases). This CDR3 contains 13 residues. Germline CDR1 is SGHRS and CDR2 is YFSETQ. Trimming shortened V by 9 bases and J by 4 bases, and 16 bases separated the two germline ends.

V and J are TRBV7-9 and TRBJ1-1; D not resolved. This CDR3 has 14 amino acids. Germline values: CDR1 SEHNR, CDR2 FQNEAQ (reference sequence). The V and J ends lost 1 base and 7 bases respectively, with 13 bases between them. The CDR3 DNA reads TGTGCCAGCAGCTTAGATCTGCGACACTTTGAAGCTTTCTTT. Protein sequence: CASSLDLRHFEAFF.

The rearrangement joins TRBV6-5 to TRBJ2-2; 7 bases map to TRBD2. Trimming at V came to 2 bases and at J to 5 bases, leaving 8 bases not matched to a gene. The CDR3 extends over 16 amino acids. The germline V gene encodes CDR1 MNHEY and CDR2 SVGAGI. CDR3 nucleotide sequence: TGTGCCAGCAGTTACCATGGACTAGTACCTACCGGGGAGCTGTTTTTT. Translated: CASSYHGLVPTGELFF.

V is TRBV4-2 and J is TRBJ1-5, with a possible D match to TRBD1 (6 bases). The CDR3 runs 15 residues. Germline CDR1 is LGHNA and CDR2 is YNFKEQ. The V end lost 6 bases, the J end lost 3 bases, and 15 bases lay between the germline ends. The CDR3 bases are TGTGCCAGCAGAGACGGGACACGCTCCAATCAGCCCCAGCATTTT. Amino acid sequence: CASRDGTRSNQPQHF.

V and J are TRBV7-9 and TRBJ2-3; 7 positions match TRBD2. This CDR3 is 14 amino acids long. The germline CDR1 and CDR2 sequences are SEHNR and FQNEAQ (reference sequence). With 5 bases clipped from V and 4 bases from J, the junction kept 6 bases outside the gene matches. CDR3 sequence reads: CASSRGGQADTQYF. The CDR3 region has the DNA TGTGCCAGCAGCCGGGGAGGGCAGGCAGATACGCAGTATTTT.

The rearrangement uses TRBV11-2 and TRBJ2-7; 14 bases agree with TRBD2. V was clipped by 3 bases and J by 3 bases; unmatched bases: 10. The CDR3 runs 18 residues. Germline CDR1 and CDR2: SGHAT and FQNNGV. CDR3 loop: CASSFDPRTSGRLYEQYF. In DNA form, the CDR3 reads TGTGCCAGCAGCTTCGACCCACGGACTAGCGGGAGGCTCTACGAGCAGTACTTC.

The chain recombines TRBV27 with TRBJ1-2, with TRBD1 matching over 7 bases. Germline V gene data show CDR1 as MNHEY and CDR2 as SMNVEV (reference sequence). V was clipped by 5 bases and J by 5 bases; unmatched bases: 5. The CDR3 is 13 amino acids. The CDR3 sequence is CASSKRQGYGYTF. CDR3 DNA sequence: TGTGCCAGCAGTAAGCGACAGGGATATGGCTACACCTTC.

The J gene is TRBJ2-5, the V gene TRBV5-1; D remains ambiguous. Germline lookup yields CDR1 SGHRS and CDR2 YFSETQ. The V end was cut by 0 bases, the J end by 9 bases, with 15 bases between. The CDR3 is 14 amino acids. The chain's CDR3 is CASSLESVGLPQYF. As DNA, the CDR3 is TGCGCCAGCAGCTTGGAGTCGGTTGGTCTCCCCCAGTACTTC.

The V gene is TRBV19, the J gene TRBJ1-1, with D tentatively TRBD1 (5 bases). Trimming cost V 9 bases and J 0 bases, with 8 bases left between them. The CDR3 contains 12 residues. Per germline, CDR1 LNHDA and CDR2 SQIVND (reference sequence). In DNA, the CDR3 is TGTGCCAGCGGCAGGGTGAACACTGAAGCTTTCTTT. This encodes CASGRVNTEAFF.

The sample holds a few counts of this clone. The chain is built from TRBV25-1 and TRBJ2-4; 9 bases are shared with TRBD1. The CDR3 extends over 14 amino acids. V was pared by 4 bases and J by 6 bases, with 4 bases of the junction left unmatched. Germline loops: CDR1 MGHDK, CDR2 SYGVNS. DNA for the CDR3: TGTGCCAGCAGTGGGACAGGGGAGGGAAACATTCAGTACTTC. Protein product: CASSGTGEGNIQYF.

This clone was found a few times. The chain has TRBV2 and TRBJ2-5, with D possibly matching TRBD2 (7 bases). Germline-derived CDR1 and CDR2 are SNHLY and FYNNEI. CDR3 length: 18 amino acids. Between the trimmed V and J ends, which lost 0 bases and 5 bases, there was a span of 22 bases. CDR3 amino acids: CASSEAIQTGRGRETQYF. The CDR3, as DNA: TGTGCCAGCAGTGAAGCGATACAAACAGGGAGGGGGAGGGAGACCCAGTACTTC.

The chain carries TRBV6-1 and TRBJ1-5; tentatively, D is TRBD1 (5 bases). Germline loops: CDR1 MNHNS, CDR2 SASEGT. The CDR3 sequence is 18 residues long. Trimming shortened V by 3 bases and J by 4 bases, and 22 bases separated the two germline ends. CDR3 sequence (DNA): TGTGCCAGCAGTGACCTCCTAATCCGGGACTCCCTAAATCAGCCCCAGCATTTT. This gives the protein CASSDLLIRDSLNQPQHF.

The chain recombines TRBV29-1 with TRBJ2-1, with D tentatively TRBD2 (5 bases). V was pared by 7 bases and J by 1 base, with 14 bases between. Germline-derived CDR1 and CDR2 are SQVTM and ANQGSEA. The CDR3 consists of 14 residues. The CDR3 nucleotides are TGCAGCGGCTCGCGGGTTGGTTCCTACAATGAGCAGTTCTTC. Translating gives CSGSRVGSYNEQFF.

The chain is built from TRBV5-6 and TRBJ2-2; tentative D call: TRBD2 (6 bases). CDR1 is SGHDT and CDR2 is YYEEEE in the germline V gene. V lost 6 bases, J lost 3 bases, and 9 bases lay in between. This CDR3 contains 13 residues. CDR3 DNA: TGTGCCAGCACCTGGGAGGACACCGGGGAGCTGTTTTTT. Translation gives CASTWEDTGELFF.

The CDR3 spells CASRLRWGGDSGRSWGNEQFF. Here the CDR3 DNA reads TGTGCCAGCAGACTAAGGTGGGGGGGGGACAGCGGGAGGAGCTGGGGGAATGAGCAGTTCTTC. The chain joins TRBV2 to TRBJ2-1; TRBD2 matches 9 bases. Germline-derived CDR1 and CDR2 are SNHLY and FYNNEI. The CDR3 sequence is 21 residues long. The ends lost 6 bases at V and 7 bases at J; junction bases unmatched: 28.

The V call is TRBV5-1, the J call TRBJ2-6, with unresolved D. The CDR3 has 16 residues. Germline V CDR1 and CDR2: SGHRS, YFSETQ. The V end lost 4 bases, the J end lost 0 bases, and 11 bases lay between the germline ends. The DNA of the CDR3 is TGCGCCAGCAGCCTCTACCCAAGCTCTGGGGCCAACGTCCTGACTTTC. Translation gives CASSLYPSSGANVLTF.

The V call is TRBV7-9, the J call TRBJ1-1; 7 bases are a match to TRBD1. Losses at the gene ends were 11 bases for V and 0 bases for J; bases not matched to a gene: 6. This CDR3 spans 13 amino acids. Germline-derived CDR1 and CDR2 are SEHNR and FQNEAQ (reference sequence). The CDR3 reads CAGGQLMNTEAFF. For the CDR3, the DNA is TGTGCCGGGGGACAGCTGATGAACACTGAAGCTTTCTTT.

This clone has a handful of counts. J is TRBJ2-3 and V is TRBV29-1, with D possibly TRBD1 on 7 matching bases. V lost 1 base to trimming and J lost 0 bases, with 11 bases between them. Germline-derived CDR1 and CDR2 are SQVTM and ANQGSEA. The CDR3 length is 15 residues. CDR3 sequence (DNA): TGCAGCGTTGAAGTGGAGGGGGCTAGCACAGATACGCAGTATTTT. Its translation: CSVEVEGASTDTQYF.

J is TRBJ2-7 and V is TRBV18; perhaps TRBD2 as D (7 bases). The germline V gene has CDR1 KGHSH and CDR2 LQKENI. V was cut by 2 bases and J by 2 bases, with 13 bases left in between. This CDR3 has 15 amino acids. CDR3 sequence reads: CASSPGGGYPYEQYF. Written as DNA, the CDR3 is TGTGCCAGCTCACCAGGCGGGGGCTATCCCTACGAGCAGTACTTC.

This clone was detected only a few times. This chain links TRBV7-9 with TRBJ2-7; 7 bases line up with TRBD2. The germline V gene has CDR1 SEHNR and CDR2 FQNEAQ (reference sequence). J was trimmed by 0 bases and V by 4 bases; bases with no gene match: 0. CDR3 length equals 13 residues. The CDR3 region is CASSWTSSYEQYF. CDR3 coding DNA: TGTGCCAGCAGCTGGACTAGCTCCTACGAGCAGTACTTC.

The rearrangement uses TRBV9 and TRBJ2-7; 7 bases fit TRBD2. There are 17 residues in the CDR3. V was pared by 4 bases and J by 3 bases, with 16 bases of the junction left unmatched. CDR1 and CDR2 from the germline V gene are SGDLS and YYNGEE. The DNA of the CDR3 is TGTGCCAGCAGCCCTGGAGCTAGCGGAGCCAGCTTCTACGAGCAGTACTTC. This gives the protein CASSPGASGASFYEQYF.